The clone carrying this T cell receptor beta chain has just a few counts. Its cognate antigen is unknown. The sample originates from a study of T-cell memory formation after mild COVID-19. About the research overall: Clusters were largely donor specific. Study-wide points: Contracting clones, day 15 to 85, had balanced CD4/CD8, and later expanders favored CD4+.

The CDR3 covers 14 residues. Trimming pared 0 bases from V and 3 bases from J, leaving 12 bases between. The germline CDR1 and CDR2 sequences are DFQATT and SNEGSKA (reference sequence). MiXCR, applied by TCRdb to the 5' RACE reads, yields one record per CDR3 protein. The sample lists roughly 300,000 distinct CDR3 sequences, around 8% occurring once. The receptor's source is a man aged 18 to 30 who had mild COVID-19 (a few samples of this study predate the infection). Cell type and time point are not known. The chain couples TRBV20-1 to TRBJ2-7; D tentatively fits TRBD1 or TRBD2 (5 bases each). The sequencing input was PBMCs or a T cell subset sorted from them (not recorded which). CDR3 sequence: CSARERGPYYEQYF. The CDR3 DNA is TGCAGTGCTAGAGAGAGGGGACCCTACTACGAGCAGTACTTC.